Below are 15 T cell receptor beta chains sequenced from a single sample in a study of cytomegalovirus exposure and HLA in healthy donors. PCR involved 60 Vbeta and 13 Jbeta primers. The data were produced by immunoSEQ multiplex PCR, yet TCRdb's version contains in-frame clones alone and is incomplete. The profile covers under 150,000 clones, with around 80% appearing a single time and more than 0.9% taken by the ten largest. What was sequenced was PBMCs. Source of these receptors: a male donor in good health and CMV-seropositive.

This CDR3 is CASSQVIQGPQPQHF. The CDR3 DNA is TGCGCCAGCAGCCAAGTAATTCAGGGGCCTCAGCCCCAGCATTTT. The rearrangement joins TRBV4-1 to TRBJ1-5, with TRBD1 as a possible D gene (6 bases). The CDR3 runs to 15 residues. Trimming cost V 1 base and J 6 bases, with 13 bases left between them. Germline values: CDR1 MGHRA, CDR2 YSYEKL.

This chain connects TRBV6-1 to TRBJ2-7, with D tentatively TRBD2 (6 bases). The germline V and J ends were trimmed by 8 bases and 7 bases, with 21 bases remaining between them. Germline CDR1 and CDR2: MNHNS and SASEGT. The CDR3 sequence is 14 residues long. In nucleotides, the CDR3 is TGTGCCAGCCACCAATGGAGGGGCGGGCGTGAGCAGTACTTC. Its translation: CASHQWRGGREQYF.

The chain couples TRBV7-9 to TRBJ1-1, with D unresolved. Germline loops: CDR1 SEHNR, CDR2 FQNEAQ (reference sequence). The CDR3 extends over 16 amino acids. The germline V and J ends were trimmed by 0 bases and 1 base, with 12 bases remaining between them. The CDR3, as DNA: TGTGCCAGCAGCTTAGCAATGTCCAGCGGGAACACTGAAGCTTTCTTT. It translates to CASSLAMSSGNTEAFF.

This clone occurred a few times. V is TRBV27 and J is TRBJ2-2, with 7 nucleotides matching TRBD1. Germline V gene sequence: CDR1 MNHEY, CDR2 SMNVEV (reference sequence). The CDR3 totals 16 residues. V gave up 7 bases and J gave up 4 bases; unmatched junction bases: 12. CDR3 in amino acids: CASTNLLGGGTGELFF. The CDR3 region has the DNA TGTGCCAGCACTAATCTTCTAGGGGGCGGCACCGGGGAGCTGTTTTTT.

This chain links TRBV30 with TRBJ2-2, with 9 bases fitting TRBD1. This CDR3 has 16 residues. V was pared by 3 bases and J by 6 bases, with 11 bases of the junction left unmatched. Germline CDR1 GTSNPN, CDR2 SVGIG (reference sequence). As DNA, the CDR3 is TGTGCCTGGAGGACTAAAGGACAGGGGAGGGCCGGGGAGCTGTTTTTT. Translated, it gives CAWRTKGQGRAGELFF.

The J gene is TRBJ2-3, the V gene TRBV2; D may be TRBD2 (5 bases). Per the germline V gene, CDR1 is SNHLY and CDR2 is FYNNEI. Trimming cost V 6 bases and J 8 bases, with 15 bases left between them. CDR3 length: 13 residues. Written as DNA, the CDR3 is TGTGCCAGCAGGGGAGACCCCTCCACTACGCAGTATTTT. This gives the protein CASRGDPSTTQYF.

This sequence joins TRBV6-1 and TRBJ2-7, with 9 nucleotides matching TRBD2. CDR3 size: 16 residues. The J segment lost 6 bases and the V segment lost 3 bases, leaving 12 bases of the junction unmatched. In germline, CDR1 is MNHNS, CDR2 SASEGT. CDR3 loop: CASSDLAVAGVFEQYF. DNA for the CDR3: TGTGCCAGCAGTGATTTAGCGGTAGCGGGAGTGTTCGAGCAGTACTTC.

J is TRBJ1-2 and V is TRBV25-1; the D gene is possibly TRBD1 (6 bases). The CDR3 totals 11 residues. Between the trimmed V and J ends, which lost 6 bases and 8 bases, there was a span of 10 bases. Germline V gives CDR1 MGHDK, CDR2 SYGVNS. The CDR3 DNA reads TGTGCCAGCAGAACAGGGCGAGGCTACACCTTC. This translates into CASRTGRGYTF.

V usage is TRBV11-1 and J usage is TRBJ2-3, with D hard to call. Trimming took 1 base from V and 1 from J, leaving 9 bases between them. CDR1 and CDR2 from the germline V gene are SGHAT and FQDESV (reference sequence). This CDR3 comprises 15 residues. The CDR3, as DNA: TGTGCCAGCAGCTTAGGCCGTACAGGCACAGATACGCAGTATTTT. It codes for CASSLGRTGTDTQYF.

The V call is TRBV18, the J call TRBJ2-2; D is possibly TRBD2 (6 bases). Trimming removed 8 bases from V and 2 bases from J, with 12 bases in between. The CDR3 covers 14 residues. Germline V gene lookup returns CDR1 KGHSH and CDR2 LQKENI. CDR3 bases: TGTGCCAGCCGCCCGGGACTCAACACCGGGGAGCTGTTTTTT. This gives the protein CASRPGLNTGELFF.

J is TRBJ1-1 and V is TRBV10-2; D remains unclear. The CDR3 covers 11 residues. Germline loops: CDR1 WSHSY, CDR2 SAAADI. Trimming took off 3 bases at V and 4 bases at J, with 3 bases between the two ends. For the CDR3, the DNA is TGCGCCAGCAGTGATATCACTGAAGCTTTCTTT. It is translated as CASSDITEAFF.

The chain has TRBV23-1 and TRBJ2-1; 9 nucleotides align to TRBD1. TRBV23-1 is labeled an ORF, and its function is uncertain. This CDR3 is 15 amino acids long. V lost 6 bases, J lost 5 bases, and 8 bases stayed unmatched. In DNA, the CDR3 is TGCGCCAGCAGGCTCCGGGACAGGGACCACAATGAGCAGTTCTTC. Translated: CASRLRDRDHNEQFF.

This clone is a singleton in its sample. V usage is TRBV6-5 and J usage is TRBJ2-7; D is perhaps TRBD2 (6 bases). The CDR3 extends over 12 amino acids. Germline CDR1 reads MNHEY; CDR2 reads SVGAGI. V was trimmed by 5 bases and J by 3 bases, leaving 8 bases between them. CDR3 sequence (DNA): TGTGCCAGCAGTACCGGGGGCTACGAGCAGTACTTC. It encodes CASSTGGYEQYF.

The chain uses TRBV5-1 and TRBJ2-2, with TRBD2 identical over 10 bases. V trimming: 2 bases; J trimming: 7 bases; junction bases outside the gene matches: 8. Germline lookup yields CDR1 SGHRS and CDR2 YFSETQ. CDR3 size: 16 residues. CDR3 in amino acids: CASSFTSGVFGGELFF. Here the CDR3 DNA reads TGCGCCAGCAGCTTTACTAGCGGGGTTTTCGGCGGGGAGCTGTTTTTT.

The V gene is TRBV5-6, the J gene TRBJ2-3, with D maybe TRBD2 (5 bases). The V and J ends lost 1 base and 2 bases respectively, with 14 bases between them. The CDR3 runs to 16 residues. Germline V gene sequence: CDR1 SGHDT, CDR2 YYEEEE. CDR3 loop: CASSLWLRGDTDTQYF. The CDR3, as DNA: TGTGCCAGCAGCTTGTGGCTTCGGGGAGACACAGATACGCAGTATTTT.